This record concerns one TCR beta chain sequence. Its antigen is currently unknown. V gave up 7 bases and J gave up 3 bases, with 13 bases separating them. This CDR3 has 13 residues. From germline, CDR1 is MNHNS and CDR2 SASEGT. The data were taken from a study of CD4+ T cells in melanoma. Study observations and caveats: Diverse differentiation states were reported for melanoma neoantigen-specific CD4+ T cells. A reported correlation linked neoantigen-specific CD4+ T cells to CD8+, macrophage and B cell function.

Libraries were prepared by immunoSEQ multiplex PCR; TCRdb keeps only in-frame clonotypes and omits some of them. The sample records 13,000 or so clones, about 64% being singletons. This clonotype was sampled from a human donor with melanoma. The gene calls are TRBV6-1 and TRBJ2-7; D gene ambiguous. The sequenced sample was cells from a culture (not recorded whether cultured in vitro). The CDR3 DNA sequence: TGTGCCAGCAAGGCCAAAGGCAGCTACGAGCAGTACTTC. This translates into CASKAKGSYEQYF.